This TCR beta chain is from a study of sequential checkpoint blockade in melanoma. For the study at large: Some 22 patients had tumor biopsies before treatment and at week 13.

This clone was seen only a few times. Here immunoSEQ multiplex PCR was the method, and the copy in TCRdb shows in-frame clones only, minus some. The top ten clones hold 20% of a sample with about 5,000 clones, approximately 24% of them seen once. CDR3 size: 14 residues. V lost 2 bases and J 4 bases, leaving 12 bases between the germline ends. Germline V gene data show CDR1 as MNHGY and CDR2 as SAAAGT. The treatment denotes: randomized to nivolumab then ipilimumab (arm A) or the reverse (arm B). None of the patients previously received DNA-damaging chemotherapy. This sequence originates from a human donor with melanoma. The chain links TRBV6-8 to TRBJ2-7; either TRBD1 or TRBD2 may supply D (5 bases each). The sample here was tumor tissue (inferred from file names), taken from a patient given nivolumab and ipilimumab in sequence. The CDR3 protein is CASSYGGPGYEQYF. CDR3 bases: TGTGCCAGCAGTTACGGGGGTCCGGGGTACGAGCAGTACTTC.